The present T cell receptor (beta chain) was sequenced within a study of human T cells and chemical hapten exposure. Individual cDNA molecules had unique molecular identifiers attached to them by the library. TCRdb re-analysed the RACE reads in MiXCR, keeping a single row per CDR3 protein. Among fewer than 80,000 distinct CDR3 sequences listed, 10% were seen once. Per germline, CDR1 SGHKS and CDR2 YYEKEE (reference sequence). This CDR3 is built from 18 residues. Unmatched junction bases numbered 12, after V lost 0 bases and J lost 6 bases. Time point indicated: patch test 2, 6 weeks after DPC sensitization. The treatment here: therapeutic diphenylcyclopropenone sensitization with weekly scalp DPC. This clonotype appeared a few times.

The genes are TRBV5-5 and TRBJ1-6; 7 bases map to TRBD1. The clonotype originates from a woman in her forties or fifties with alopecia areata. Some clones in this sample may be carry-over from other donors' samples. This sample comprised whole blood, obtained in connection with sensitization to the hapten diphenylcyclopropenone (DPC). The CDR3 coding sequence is TGTGCCAGCAGCTTGGCCGCGCTTGGAACAGGGGCTAATTCACCCCTCCACTTT. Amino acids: CASSLAALGTGANSPLHF.